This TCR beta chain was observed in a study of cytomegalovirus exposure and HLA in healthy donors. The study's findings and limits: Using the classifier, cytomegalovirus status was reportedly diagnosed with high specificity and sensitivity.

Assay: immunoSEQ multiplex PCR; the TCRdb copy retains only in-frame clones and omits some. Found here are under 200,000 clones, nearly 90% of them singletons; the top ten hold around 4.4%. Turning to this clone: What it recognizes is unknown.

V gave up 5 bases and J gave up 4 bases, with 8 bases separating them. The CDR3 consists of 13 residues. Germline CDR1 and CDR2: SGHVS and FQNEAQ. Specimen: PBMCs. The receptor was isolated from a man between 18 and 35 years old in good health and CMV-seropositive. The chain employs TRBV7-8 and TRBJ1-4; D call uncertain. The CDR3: CASSVTRNEKLFF. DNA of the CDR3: TGTGCCAGCAGCGTGACACGTAATGAAAAACTGTTTTTT.